This entry lists 16 T cell receptor beta chains sequenced from one sample in a study of cytomegalovirus exposure and HLA in healthy donors. With 60 Vbeta and 13 Jbeta primers, the PCR was carried out. Profiled with immunoSEQ multiplex PCR; TCRdb holds only in-frame clones, not every one. Found here are about 120,000 clones, about 60% of them singletons; the top ten hold approximately 11%. The sample comprised PBMCs. The source of these receptors is a man in his forties in good health and CMV-seropositive.

CDR3: CASSLAGDFGTGELFF. CDR3 in DNA: TGTGCCAGCAGCTTAGCCGGGGATTTTGGCACCGGGGAGCTGTTTTTT. The chain links TRBV7-6 to TRBJ2-2; the D gene is possibly TRBD2 (5 bases). CDR1 is SGHVS, CDR2 FNYEAQ, per germline. The CDR3 contains 16 residues. V gave up 0 bases and J gave up 4 bases, with 12 bases separating them.

The chain uses TRBV9 and TRBJ1-1; D remains ambiguous. Germline loops: CDR1 SGDLS, CDR2 YYNGEE. The V end was cut by 0 bases, the J end by 1 base, with 7 bases between. This CDR3 comprises 14 residues. CDR3 nucleotide sequence: TGTGCCAGCAGCGTAGTGGCAGGGAACACTGAAGCTTTCTTT. It translates to CASSVVAGNTEAFF.

This sequence joins TRBV18 and TRBJ2-3; 8 bases fit TRBD1. The V gene's germline CDR1 is KGHSH and CDR2 LQKENI. The length of the CDR3 is 15 residues. V gave up 6 bases and J gave up 0 bases; unmatched junction bases: 5. The CDR3 bases are TGTGCCAGCTCCGATCGACAGGGGAGCACAGATACGCAGTATTTT. It is translated as CASSDRQGSTDTQYF. The full variable domain, its missing parts supplied by reference TRBV18 and TRBJ2-3, is NAGVMQNPRHLVRRRGQEARLRCSPMKGHSHVYWYRQLPEEGLKFMVYLQKENIIDESGMPKERFSAEFPKEGPSILRIQQVVRGDSAAYFCASSDRQGSTDTQYFGPGTRLTVL.

Notes on this clone: This specimen includes other DNA sequences encoding the same CDR3. The chain is built from TRBV9 and TRBJ2-3; no reliable D call. V lost 0 bases to trimming and J lost 1 base, with 3 bases between them. Germline CDR1 and CDR2: SGDLS and YYNGEE. The CDR3 runs to 13 residues. DNA of the CDR3: TGTGCCAGCAGCGTAGCTGGCACAGATACGCAGTATTTT. This encodes CASSVAGTDTQYF.

This clone was found a few times. V usage is TRBV11-2 and J usage is TRBJ2-3, with TRBD2 matching over 7 bases. Germline loops: CDR1 SGHAT, CDR2 FQNNGV. This CDR3 comprises 16 residues. V gave up 1 base and J gave up 5 bases; unmatched junction bases: 9. The CDR3 region is CASSLGGRGGGDTQYF. In nucleotides, the CDR3 is TGTGCCAGCAGCTTAGGGGGTCGCGGGGGAGGAGATACGCAGTATTTT.

This clone was observed a few times. CDR3 DNA: TGTGCCAGCAGCCCACTCGGCGGGCCAGATGGGAGATCCCAGTACTTC. The encoded protein is CASSPLGGPDGRSQYF. The V and J genes are TRBV5-6 and TRBJ2-5, with TRBD2 as a possible D gene (5 bases). The length of the CDR3 is 16 residues. Germline CDR1 is SGHDT and CDR2 is YYEEEE. Trimming shortened V by 4 bases and J by 9 bases, and 25 bases separated the two germline ends.

The V and J genes are TRBV7-2 and TRBJ1-5; D might be TRBD1 (6 bases). The length of the CDR3 is 15 residues. Germline CDR1 is SGHTA and CDR2 is FQGNSA. V lost 5 bases to trimming and J lost 0 bases, with 11 bases between them. This chain's CDR3 is CASSRRGYSNQPQHF. The CDR3 DNA follows: TGTGCCAGCAGCAGAAGGGGGTATAGCAATCAGCCCCAGCATTTT.

This clone has more than one count but fewer than ten. V gene TRBV7-3 combines with J gene TRBJ2-3; 7 bases align to TRBD2. CDR1 is SGHTA, CDR2 FQGTGA, per germline. V lost 5 bases and J lost 4; bases outside the gene matches: 6. This CDR3 contains 14 residues. In DNA, the CDR3 is TGTGCCAGCAGCGAGACTAGCTACGCAGATACGCAGTATTTT. This translates into CASSETSYADTQYF.

The rearrangement uses TRBV10-3 and TRBJ2-5, with 11 bases matching TRBD2. The germline CDR1 and CDR2 sequences are ENHRY and SYGVKD. J lost 5 bases, V lost 3 bases, and 8 bases had no gene match. The CDR3 extends over 16 amino acids. The CDR3 nucleotides read TGTGCCATCAGTGACCGTACTAGCGGGAGATATGAGACCCAGTACTTC. Amino acids: CAISDRTSGRYETQYF.

This clone has just a few counts. The rearrangement joins TRBV5-4 to TRBJ1-1; D possibly corresponds to TRBD1 (6 bases). This CDR3 is 16 amino acids long. The V end was cut by 4 bases, the J end by 3 bases, with 19 bases between. Germline CDR1 SGHNT, CDR2 YYREEE (reference sequence). As DNA, the CDR3 is TGTGCCAGCAGCCCAGAAACAGGGACGTTCGACACTGAAGCTTTCTTT. Its protein product is CASSPETGTFDTEAFF. Full variable domain (rest looked up from reference TRBV5-4 and TRBJ1-1): ETGVTQSPTHLIKTRGQQVTLRCSSQSGHNTVSWYQQALGQGPQFIFQYYREEENGRGNFPPRFSGLQFPNYSSELNVNALELDDSALYLCASSPETGTFDTEAFFGQGTRLTVV.

The chain recombines TRBV6-1 with TRBJ1-2, with 7 bases identical to TRBD1. The V and J ends lost 7 bases and 3 bases, in that order; junction bases with no gene match: 8. The CDR3 has 14 residues. Looked up from germline, CDR1 is MNHNS and CDR2 is SASEGT. The CDR3 region has the DNA TGTGCCAGCACCATATTCGGGACAGACTATGGCTACACCTTC. Residues: CASTIFGTDYGYTF.

This clone was counted only a few times. The V gene is TRBV7-9, the J gene TRBJ2-7, with 7 bases fitting TRBD1. The CDR3 runs 15 residues. Germline loops: CDR1 SEHNR, CDR2 FQNEAQ (reference sequence). Trimming cost V 5 bases and J 0 bases; bases outside gene matches: 7. Here the CDR3 reads CASSLDRVSSYEQYF. The CDR3 coding sequence is TGTGCCAGCAGCCTCGACAGGGTGAGCTCCTACGAGCAGTACTTC.

This chain joins TRBV27 and TRBJ2-7; D might be TRBD1 (5 bases). The CDR3 spans 15 residues. V gave up 5 bases and J gave up 0 bases, with 14 bases separating them. In germline, CDR1 is MNHEY, CDR2 SMNVEV (reference sequence). The CDR3 loop reads CASSITQGFSYEQYF. The CDR3 DNA reads TGTGCCAGCAGTATAACTCAGGGCTTCTCCTACGAGCAGTACTTC.

V gene TRBV2 combines with J gene TRBJ2-5; possible D gene TRBD2, 6 bases. With 6 bases removed from V and 0 bases from J, the gap between germline ends came to 11 bases. CDR1 and CDR2 (germline): SNHLY, FYNNEI. CDR3 size: 14 residues. CDR3 coding DNA: TGTGCCAGCAGGGGACTTACGTACCAAGAGACCCAGTACTTC. Its protein is CASRGLTYQETQYF.

This chain links TRBV11-2 with TRBJ2-7; TRBD1 matches 7 bases. Germline CDR1 and CDR2: SGHAT and FQNNGV. The CDR3 spans 15 residues. The J segment lost 2 bases and the V segment lost 4 bases, leaving 8 bases of the junction unmatched. For the CDR3, the DNA is TGTGCCAGCAGCTCTCACAGGGGTGCCCCCTACGAGCAGTACTTC. This sequence encodes CASSSHRGAPYEQYF.

This sequence joins TRBV5-6 and TRBJ2-1; a weak D match, TRBD2 (6 bases). The CDR3 covers 14 residues. Germline V gene data show CDR1 as SGHDT and CDR2 as YYEEEE. Deletions cut 4 bases from V and 3 bases from J, with 11 bases between. CDR3 bases: TGTGCCAGCAGCATAAGGGACTTCTACAATGAGCAGTTCTTC. This translates into CASSIRDFYNEQFF.